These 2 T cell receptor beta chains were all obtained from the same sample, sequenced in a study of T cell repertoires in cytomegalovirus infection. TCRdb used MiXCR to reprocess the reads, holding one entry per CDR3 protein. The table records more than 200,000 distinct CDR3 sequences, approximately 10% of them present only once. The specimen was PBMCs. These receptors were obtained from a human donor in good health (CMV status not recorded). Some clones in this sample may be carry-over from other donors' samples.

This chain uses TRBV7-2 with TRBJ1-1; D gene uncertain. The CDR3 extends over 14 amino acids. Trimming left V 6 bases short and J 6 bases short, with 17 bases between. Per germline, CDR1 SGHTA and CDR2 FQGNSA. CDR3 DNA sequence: TGTGCCAGCAGGGCTGGCATGGTCGGGCCTGAAGCTTTCTTT. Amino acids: CASRAGMVGPEAFF.

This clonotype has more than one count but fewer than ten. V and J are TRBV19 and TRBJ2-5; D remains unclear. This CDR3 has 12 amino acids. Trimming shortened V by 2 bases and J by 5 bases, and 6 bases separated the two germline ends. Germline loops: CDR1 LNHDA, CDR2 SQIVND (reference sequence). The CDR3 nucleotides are TGTGCCAGTAGTATACAAGGGGAGACCCAGTACTTC. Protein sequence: CASSIQGETQYF. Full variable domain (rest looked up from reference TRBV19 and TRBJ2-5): DGGITQSPKYLFRKEGQNVTLSCEQNLNHDAMYWYRQDPGQGLRLIYYSQIVNDFQKGDIAEGYSVSREKKESFPLTVTSAQKNPTAFYLCASSIQGETQYFGPGTRLLVL.